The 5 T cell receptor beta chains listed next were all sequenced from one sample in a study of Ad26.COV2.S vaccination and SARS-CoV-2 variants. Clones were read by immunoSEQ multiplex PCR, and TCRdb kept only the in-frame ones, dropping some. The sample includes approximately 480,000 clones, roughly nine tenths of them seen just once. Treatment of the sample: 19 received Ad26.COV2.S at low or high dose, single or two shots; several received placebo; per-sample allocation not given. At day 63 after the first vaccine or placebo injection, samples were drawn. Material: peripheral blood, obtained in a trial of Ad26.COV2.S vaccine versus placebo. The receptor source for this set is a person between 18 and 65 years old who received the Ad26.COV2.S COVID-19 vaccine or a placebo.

This CDR3 reads CASSPPPTGGQQFF. CDR3 nucleotide sequence: TGTGCCAGCAGTCCCCCCCCGACAGGGGGACAGCAGTTCTTC. The chain joins TRBV9 to TRBJ2-1, with 9 positions matching TRBD1. J was trimmed by 11 bases and V by 5 bases; bases with no gene match: 11. Germline assignment: CDR1 SGDLS and CDR2 YYNGEE. This CDR3 has 14 amino acids.

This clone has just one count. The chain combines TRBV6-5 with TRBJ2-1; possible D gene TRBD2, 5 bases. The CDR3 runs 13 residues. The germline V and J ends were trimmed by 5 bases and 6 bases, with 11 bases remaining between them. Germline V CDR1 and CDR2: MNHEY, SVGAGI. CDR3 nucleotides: TGTGCCAGCAGTCCTACTAGGGCCAATGAGCAGTTCTTC. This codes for CASSPTRANEQFF.

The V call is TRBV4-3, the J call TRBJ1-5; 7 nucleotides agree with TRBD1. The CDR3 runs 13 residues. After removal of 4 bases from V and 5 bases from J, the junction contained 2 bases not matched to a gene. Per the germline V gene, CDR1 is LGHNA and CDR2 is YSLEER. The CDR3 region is CASSPDRDQPQHF. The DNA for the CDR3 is TGCGCCAGCAGCCCCGACAGGGATCAGCCCCAGCATTTT.

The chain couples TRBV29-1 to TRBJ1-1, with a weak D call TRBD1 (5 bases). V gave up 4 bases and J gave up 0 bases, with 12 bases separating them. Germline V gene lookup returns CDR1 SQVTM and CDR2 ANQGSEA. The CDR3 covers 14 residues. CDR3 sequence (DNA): TGCAGCGTTGGTGGGGCGGGGGTGAACACTGAAGCTTTCTTT. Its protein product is CSVGGAGVNTEAFF. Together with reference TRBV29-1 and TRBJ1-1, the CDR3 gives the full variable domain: SAVISQKPSRDICQRGTSLTIQCQVDSQVTMMFWYRQQPGQSLTLIATANQGSEATYESGFVIDKFPISRPNLTFSTLTVSNMSPEDSSIYLCSVGGAGVNTEAFFGQGTRLTVV.

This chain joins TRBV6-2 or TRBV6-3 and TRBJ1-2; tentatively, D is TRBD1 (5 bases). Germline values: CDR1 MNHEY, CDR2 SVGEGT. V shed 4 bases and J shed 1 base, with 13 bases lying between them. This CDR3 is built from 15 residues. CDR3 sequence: CASSSAREHNYGYTF. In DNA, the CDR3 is TGTGCCAGCAGTTCCGCCAGGGAACATAACTATGGCTACACCTTC.